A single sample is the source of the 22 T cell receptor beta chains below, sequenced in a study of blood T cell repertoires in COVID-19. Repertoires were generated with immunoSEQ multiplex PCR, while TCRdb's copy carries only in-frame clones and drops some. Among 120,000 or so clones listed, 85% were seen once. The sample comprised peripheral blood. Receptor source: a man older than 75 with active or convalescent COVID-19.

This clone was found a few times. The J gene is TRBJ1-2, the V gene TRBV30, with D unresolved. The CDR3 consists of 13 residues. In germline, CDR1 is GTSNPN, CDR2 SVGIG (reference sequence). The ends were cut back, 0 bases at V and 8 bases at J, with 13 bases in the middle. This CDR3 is CAWSVMTGLGYTF. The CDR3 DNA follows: TGTGCCTGGAGTGTAATGACGGGGTTAGGCTACACCTTC. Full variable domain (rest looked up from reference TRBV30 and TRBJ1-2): SQTIHQWPATLVQPVGSPLSLECTVEGTSNPNLYWYRQAAGRGLQLLFYSVGIGQISSEVPQNLSASRPQDRQFILSSKKLLLSDSGFYLCAWSVMTGLGYTFGSGTRLTVV.

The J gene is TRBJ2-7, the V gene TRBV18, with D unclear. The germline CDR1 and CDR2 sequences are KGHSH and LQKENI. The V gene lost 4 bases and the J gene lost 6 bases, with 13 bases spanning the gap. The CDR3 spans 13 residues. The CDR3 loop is CASSLADPIEQYF. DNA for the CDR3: TGTGCCAGCTCACTTGCAGATCCGATCGAGCAGTACTTC. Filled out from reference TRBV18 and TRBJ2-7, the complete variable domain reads NAGVMQNPRHLVRRRGQEARLRCSPMKGHSHVYWYRQLPEEGLKFMVYLQKENIIDESGMPKERFSAEFPKEGPSILRIQQVVRGDSAAYFCASSLADPIEQYFGPGTRLTVT.

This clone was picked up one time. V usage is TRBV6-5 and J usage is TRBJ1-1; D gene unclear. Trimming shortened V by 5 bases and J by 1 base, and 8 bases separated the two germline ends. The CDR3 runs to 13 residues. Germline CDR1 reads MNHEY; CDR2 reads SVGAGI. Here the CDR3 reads CASSPMRNTEAFF. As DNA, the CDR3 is TGTGCCAGCAGTCCCATGCGGAACACTGAAGCTTTCTTT.

Here the CDR3 DNA reads TGTGCCAGTAGCGGGGTCGCCTACAATGAGCAGTTCTTC. It yields the protein CASSGVAYNEQFF. The J gene is TRBJ2-1, the V gene TRBV19, with D possibly matching TRBD2 (5 bases). Trimming shortened V by 6 bases and J by 2 bases, and 8 bases separated the two germline ends. Per the germline V gene, CDR1 is LNHDA and CDR2 is SQIVND (reference sequence). CDR3 length: 13 residues.

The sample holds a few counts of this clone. CDR3 in amino acids: CASTSVGAGPYEQYF. CDR3 bases: TGTGCCAGTACTTCAGTCGGAGCGGGGCCCTACGAGCAGTACTTC. The V gene is TRBV19, the J gene TRBJ2-7, with 7 bases aligning to TRBD2. The J segment lost 2 bases and the V segment lost 7 bases, leaving 11 bases of the junction unmatched. Germline V gene lookup returns CDR1 LNHDA and CDR2 SQIVND (reference sequence). The CDR3 covers 15 residues.

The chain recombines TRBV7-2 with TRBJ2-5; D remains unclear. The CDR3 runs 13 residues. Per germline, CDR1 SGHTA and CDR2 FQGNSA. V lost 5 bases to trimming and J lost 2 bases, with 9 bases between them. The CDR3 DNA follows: TGTGCCAGCAGCCAAGCGTTTCAAGAGACCCAGTACTTC. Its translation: CASSQAFQETQYF.

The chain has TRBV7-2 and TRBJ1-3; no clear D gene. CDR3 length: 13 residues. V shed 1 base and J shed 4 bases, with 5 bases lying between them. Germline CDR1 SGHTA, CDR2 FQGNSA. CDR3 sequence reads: CASSLGVGNTIYF. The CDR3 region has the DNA TGTGCCAGCAGCTTAGGAGTGGGAAACACCATATATTTT.

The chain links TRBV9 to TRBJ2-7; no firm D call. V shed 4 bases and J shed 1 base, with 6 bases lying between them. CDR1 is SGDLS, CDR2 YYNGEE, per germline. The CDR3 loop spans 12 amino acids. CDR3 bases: TGTGCCAGCAGCTCCAGTTCCTACGAGCAGTACTTC. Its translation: CASSSSSYEQYF.

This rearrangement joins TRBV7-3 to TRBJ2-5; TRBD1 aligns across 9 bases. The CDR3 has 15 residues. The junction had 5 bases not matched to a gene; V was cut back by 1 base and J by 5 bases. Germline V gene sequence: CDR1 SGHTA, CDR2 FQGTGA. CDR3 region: CASSLNTGGQETQYF. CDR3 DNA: TGTGCCAGCAGCTTAAATACAGGGGGCCAGGAGACCCAGTACTTC.

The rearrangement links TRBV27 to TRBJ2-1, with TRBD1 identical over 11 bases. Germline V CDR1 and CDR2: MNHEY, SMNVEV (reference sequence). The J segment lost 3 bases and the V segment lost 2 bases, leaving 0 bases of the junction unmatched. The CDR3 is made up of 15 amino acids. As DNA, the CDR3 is TGTGCCAGCAGTTTAGGGACAGGGGGCTACAATGAGCAGTTCTTC. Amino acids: CASSLGTGGYNEQFF.

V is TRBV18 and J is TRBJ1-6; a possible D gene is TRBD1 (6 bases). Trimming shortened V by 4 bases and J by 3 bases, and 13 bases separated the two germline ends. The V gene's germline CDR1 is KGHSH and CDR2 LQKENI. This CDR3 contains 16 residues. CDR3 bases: TGTGCCAGCTCACGCGCCCTACAGGGCTATAATTCACCCCTCCACTTT. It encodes CASSRALQGYNSPLHF.

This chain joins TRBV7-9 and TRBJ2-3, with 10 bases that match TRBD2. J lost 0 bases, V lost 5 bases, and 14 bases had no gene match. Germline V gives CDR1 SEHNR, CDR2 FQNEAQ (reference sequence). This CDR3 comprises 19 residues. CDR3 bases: TGTGCCAGCAGCCAATCTAGCGGGAGAGCTATTCCTAGCACAGATACGCAGTATTTT. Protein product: CASSQSSGRAIPSTDTQYF.

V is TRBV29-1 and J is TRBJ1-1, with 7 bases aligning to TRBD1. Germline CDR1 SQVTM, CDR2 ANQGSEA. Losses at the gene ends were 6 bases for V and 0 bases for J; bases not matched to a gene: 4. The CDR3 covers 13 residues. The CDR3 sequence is CSVFGTVNTEAFF. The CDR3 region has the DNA TGCAGCGTGTTTGGGACAGTGAACACTGAAGCTTTCTTT.

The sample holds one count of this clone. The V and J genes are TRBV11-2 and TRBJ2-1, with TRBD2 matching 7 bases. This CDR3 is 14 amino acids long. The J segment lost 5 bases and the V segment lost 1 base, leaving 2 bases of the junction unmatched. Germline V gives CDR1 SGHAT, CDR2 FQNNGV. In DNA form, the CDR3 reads TGTGCCAGCAGCTTAGGGGGGACTAACAATGAGCAGTTCTTC. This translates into CASSLGGTNNEQFF.

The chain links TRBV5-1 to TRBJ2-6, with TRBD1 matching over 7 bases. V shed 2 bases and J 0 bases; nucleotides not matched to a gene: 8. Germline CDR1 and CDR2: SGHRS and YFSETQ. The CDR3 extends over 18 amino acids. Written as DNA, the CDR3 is TGCGCCAGCAGCTTCCAGGGACAGTTCGTCTCTGGGGCCAACGTCCTGACTTTC. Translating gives CASSFQGQFVSGANVLTF.

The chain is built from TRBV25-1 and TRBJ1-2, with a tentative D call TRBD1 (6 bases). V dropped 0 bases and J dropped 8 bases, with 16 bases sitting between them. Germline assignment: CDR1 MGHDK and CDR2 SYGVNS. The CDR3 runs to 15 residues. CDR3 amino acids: CASSEYKTGRIGYTF. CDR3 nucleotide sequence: TGTGCCAGCAGTGAATATAAGACAGGAAGGATCGGCTACACCTTC.

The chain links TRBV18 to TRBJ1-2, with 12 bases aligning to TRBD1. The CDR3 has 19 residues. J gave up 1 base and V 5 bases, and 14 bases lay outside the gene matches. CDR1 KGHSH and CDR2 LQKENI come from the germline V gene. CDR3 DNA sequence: TGTGCCAGCTCATCGTATTCTCCGGGACAGGGGGCCGATAACTATGGCTACACCTTC. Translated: CASSSYSPGQGADNYGYTF.

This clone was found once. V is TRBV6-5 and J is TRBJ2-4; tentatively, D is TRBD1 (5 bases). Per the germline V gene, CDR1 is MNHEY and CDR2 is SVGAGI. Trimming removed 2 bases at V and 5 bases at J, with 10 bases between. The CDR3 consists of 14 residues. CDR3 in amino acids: CASSYSRVENIQYF. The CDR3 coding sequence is TGTGCCAGCAGTTACAGCAGGGTCGAAAACATTCAGTACTTC.

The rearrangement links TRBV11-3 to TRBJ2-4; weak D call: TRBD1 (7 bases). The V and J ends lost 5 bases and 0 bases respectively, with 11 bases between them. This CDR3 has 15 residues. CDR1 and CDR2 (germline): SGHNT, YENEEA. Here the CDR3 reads CASSPGGLAKNIQYF. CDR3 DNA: TGTGCCAGCAGCCCAGGGGGGCTAGCCAAAAACATTCAGTACTTC.

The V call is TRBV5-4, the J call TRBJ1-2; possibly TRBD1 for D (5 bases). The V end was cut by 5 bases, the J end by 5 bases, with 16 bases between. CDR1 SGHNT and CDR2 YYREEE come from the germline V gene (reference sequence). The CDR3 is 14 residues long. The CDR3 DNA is TGTGCCAGCAGTCTTCCTGATGGGGGGTATGGCTACACCTTC. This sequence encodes CASSLPDGGYGYTF.

The CDR3: CASSYSGTSANYGYTF. As DNA, the CDR3 is TGTGCCAGCAGTTACTCGGGCACCTCGGCTAACTATGGCTACACCTTC. The J gene is TRBJ1-2, the V gene TRBV6-5; D is unresolved. This CDR3 contains 16 residues. V lost 0 bases and J 0 bases, leaving 11 bases between the germline ends. The germline gives CDR1 MNHEY, CDR2 SVGAGI.

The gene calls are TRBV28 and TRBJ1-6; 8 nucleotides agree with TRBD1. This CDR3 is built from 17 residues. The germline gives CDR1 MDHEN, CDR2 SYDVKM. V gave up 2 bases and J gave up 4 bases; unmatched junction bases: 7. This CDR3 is CASSLPQGAPYNSPLHF. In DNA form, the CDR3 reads TGTGCCAGCAGTTTACCCCAGGGGGCTCCTTATAATTCACCCCTCCACTTT.